Below are 6 T cell receptor beta chains sequenced from a single sample in a study of blood T cell repertoires in COVID-19. Using immunoSEQ multiplex PCR, the repertoire was profiled, and TCRdb retains in-frame clones only, with some absent. The data hold 250,000 or so clones, with around 80% observed a single time. Sequenced material: peripheral blood. The receptors come from a woman between 18 and 30 years old with acute or convalescent COVID-19.

The chain carries TRBV19 and TRBJ2-1, with 12 bases aligning to TRBD2. The junction had 8 bases not matched to a gene; V was cut back by 3 bases and J by 8 bases. The CDR3 runs 16 residues. Germline values: CDR1 LNHDA, CDR2 SQIVND (reference sequence). CDR3 protein: CASSILTSGSFDEQFF. In DNA form, the CDR3 reads TGTGCCAGTAGTATCTTGACTAGCGGGAGTTTCGATGAGCAGTTCTTC.

This clone appeared once. This chain connects TRBV12-3 or TRBV12-4 to TRBJ1-1; perhaps TRBD1 as D (6 bases). The ends were cut back, 8 bases at V and 6 bases at J, with 16 bases in the middle. CDR3 length: 13 amino acids. This CDR3 is CASQRREGAEAFF. In DNA form, the CDR3 reads TGTGCCAGCCAGAGGCGCGAGGGGGCTGAAGCTTTCTTT.

The chain employs TRBV25-1 and TRBJ1-4; 10 bases line up with TRBD1. The junction had 10 bases not matched to a gene; V was cut back by 6 bases and J by 3 bases. The CDR3 is 17 residues long. Germline CDR1 is MGHDK and CDR2 is SYGVNS. The CDR3 coding sequence is TGTGCCAGCAGCACGAGACAGGGGGCTAATCCTAATGAAAAACTGTTTTTT. Its protein is CASSTRQGANPNEKLFF.

This clone was counted between two and nine times. The V call is TRBV18, the J call TRBJ1-5; 7 bases fit TRBD1. Germline V CDR1 and CDR2: KGHSH, LQKENI. After removal of 6 bases from V and 8 bases from J, the junction contained 7 bases not matched to a gene. The CDR3 extends over 13 amino acids. CDR3 sequence: CASSVSGTEPQHF. The CDR3, as DNA: TGTGCCAGCTCCGTCAGTGGGACAGAGCCCCAGCATTTT.

The chain has TRBV25-1 and TRBJ1-4; TRBD1 agrees at 7 bases. Germline values: CDR1 MGHDK, CDR2 SYGVNS. V shed 6 bases and J 6 bases; nucleotides not matched to a gene: 19. This CDR3 comprises 18 residues. The CDR3 DNA reads as TGTGCCAGCAGACGAGACCGGGACAGTCCCGCGGAGGATGAAAAACTGTTTTTT. This translates into CASRRDRDSPAEDEKLFF.

This clone came up once. The gene calls are TRBV28 and TRBJ1-4; 7 nucleotides agree with TRBD1. Germline CDR1 and CDR2: MDHEN and SYDVKM. This CDR3 is 16 amino acids long. V shed 3 bases and J 0 bases; nucleotides not matched to a gene: 4. The CDR3 sequence is CASSFQGTATNEKLFF. CDR3 DNA: TGTGCCAGCAGTTTCCAAGGGACAGCAACTAATGAAAAACTGTTTTTT.